A single sample is the source of the 2 T cell receptor beta chains below, sequenced in a study of long-term antiretroviral therapy in people with HIV (dated 2022 in TCRdb). The immunoSEQ hsTCRB v3.0 assay was used at survey level resolution to sequence the TRB variable region. This immuneACCESS table, as held by TCRdb, lists in-frame sequences with V and J called but not all clones. Of the missing ones, under half trace to an unresolved V gene in checked studies; the others have no known cause. This sample has thousands of clones in its table, and roughly 70% of those were observed once. The ten largest clones represent around 8% of the sample. This specimen was unsorted PBMCs, taken 0.1 years before starting antiretroviral therapy. Source of these receptors: a man between 18 and 35 years old with HIV.

The chain employs TRBV29-1 and TRBJ1-1; possible D gene TRBD1, 5 bases. Trimming pared 3 bases from V and 6 bases from J, leaving 11 bases between. This CDR3 has 12 residues. From germline, CDR1 is SQVTM and CDR2 ANQGSEA. The CDR3 DNA is TGCAGCGTTGACGTGGGGGTGGCTGAAGCTTTCTTT. Translated, it gives CSVDVGVAEAFF.

V and J are TRBV29-1 and TRBJ2-3; TRBD2 matches at 15 bases. CDR3 length: 16 residues. Losses at the gene ends were 6 bases for V and 0 bases for J; bases not matched to a gene: 4. In germline, CDR1 is SQVTM, CDR2 ANQGSEA. CDR3 bases: TGCAGCGTGGTAGGGACTAGCGGGGGGAGCACAGATACGCAGTATTTT. Translation: CSVVGTSGGSTDTQYF.